Listed below are T cell receptor beta chains from one sample, sequenced in a study of blood T cells in healthy people across ages. TCRdb independently ran MiXCR on the 5' RACE reads; one entry per CDR3 protein. The data hold about 680,000 distinct CDR3 sequences, with roughly 50% observed a single time. Sequencing was carried out using blood. Every receptor here comes from a woman aged 55 to 70 in good health. Both conserved end residues are part of each CDR3. Fields, in order: D gene, clone size, V gene, J gene, CDR3 protein, CDR3 DNA. D genes are given only for firm matches. The size entry is marked missing in some rows and otherwise reads once, few, many or a size class.

TRBD2	.	TRBV6-5	TRBJ2-5	CASRLAGQSVQYF	TGTGCCAGCAGACTAGCGGGACAAAGTGTGCAGTACTTC
TRBD2	.	TRBV7-2	TRBJ2-7	CASSLGGSIGVSYEQYF	TGTGCCAGCAGCTTAGGCGGGAGTATAGGGGTCTCCTACGAGCAGTACTTC
.	.	TRBV6-2/TRBV6-3	TRBJ2-7	CASSRMANYEQYF	TGTGCCAGCAGCAGGATGGCCAACTACGAGCAGTACTTC
.	few	TRBV7-9	TRBJ1-2	CASSRTGTDGYTF	TGTGCCAGCAGCCGCACAGGAACTGATGGCTACACCTTC
.	.	TRBV20-1	TRBJ1-5	CSARGLVSLSDQPQHF	TGCAGTGCTAGGGGATTGGTTAGCCTCTCCGATCAGCCCCAGCATTTT
TRBD1	.	TRBV28	TRBJ1-2	CACIRDRGQGGYTF	TGTGCCTGCATTAGGGACAGGGGGCAAGGCGGCTACACCTTC
TRBD1	.	TRBV25-1	TRBJ2-2	CASSADRGGGELFF	TGTGCCAGCAGTGCGGACAGGGGTGGCGGGGAGCTGTTTTTT
.	.	TRBV20-1	TRBJ2-7	CSARDNRNPVGYEQYF	TGCAGTGCTAGAGACAACCGGAACCCGGTAGGCTACGAGCAGTACTTC
TRBD2	.	TRBV19	TRBJ2-1	CASSILAGGNEQFF	TGTGCCAGTAGTATACTAGCGGGGGGAAATGAGCAGTTCTTC
.	.	TRBV7-7	TRBJ2-5	CASSFLGVRETQYF	TGTGCTAGCAGCTTTCTGGGGGTGCGGGAGACCCAGTACTTC
.	.	TRBV20-1	TRBJ1-6	CSARGQNNSPLHF	TGCAGTGCTAGAGGACAGAATAATTCACCCCTCCACTTT
TRBD2	.	TRBV2	TRBJ2-3	CASSASSGRWDTQYF	TGTGCCAGCAGTGCCTCTAGCGGGAGGTGGGATACGCAGTATTTT
TRBD1	.	TRBV9	TRBJ2-1	CASSAGDRSPYNEQFF	TGTGCCAGCAGTGCCGGGGACAGGTCCCCCTACAATGAGCAGTTCTTC
TRBD1	few	TRBV4-3	TRBJ2-7	CASSQDPSGQGADEQYF	TGCGCCAGCAGCCAAGATCCCTCCGGACAGGGGGCGGACGAGCAGTACTTC
TRBD1	.	TRBV20-1	TRBJ1-6	CSARGTGEHSPLHF	TGCAGTGCTAGAGGGACAGGAGAACATTCACCCCTCCACTTT
TRBD2	few	TRBV7-2	TRBJ2-3	CATQSGTSASHTQYF	TGTGCCACCCAGTCCGGGACTAGCGCATCACATACGCAGTATTTT
.	.	TRBV4-2	TRBJ2-7	CASSQERSYEQYF	TGTGCCAGCAGCCAAGAGCGCTCCTACGAGCAGTACTTC
TRBD1	.	TRBV20-1	TRBJ1-1	CSADKPGQGGFEAFF	TGCAGTGCTGACAAACCGGGACAGGGAGGTTTCGAAGCTTTCTTT
.	.	TRBV9	TRBJ2-5	CASSASSVRIASSETQYF	TGTGCCAGCAGCGCCTCTTCGGTTAGGATTGCCAGTTCGGAGACCCAGTACTTC
.	.	TRBV6-2/TRBV6-3	TRBJ1-1	CASSRQLYTEAFF	TGTGCCAGCAGTAGACAACTCTACACTGAAGCTTTCTTT
TRBD1	few	TRBV12-3/TRBV12-4	TRBJ2-5	CASSSPDRDGETQYF	TGTGCCAGCAGTTCCCCGGACAGGGATGGGGAGACCCAGTACTTC
.	.	TRBV6-6	TRBJ2-1	CASSGVGQDGNNEQFF	TGTGCCAGCAGCGGCGTGGGGCAGGACGGTAACAATGAGCAGTTCTTC
.	.	TRBV5-1	TRBJ1-4	CASSLDSPNEKLFF	TGCGCCAGCAGCTTGGACAGCCCTAATGAAAAACTGTTTTTT
TRBD1	.	TRBV20-1	TRBJ1-2	CSAHRPGRRTGYGYTF	TGCAGTGCACATCGCCCCGGGCGCAGGACAGGGTATGGCTACACCTTC
TRBD2	few	TRBV7-2	TRBJ2-1	CASRKIGLAGGPILRNEQFF	TGTGCCAGCAGGAAAATAGGACTAGCGGGAGGGCCTATCTTACGCAATGAGCAGTTCTTC
.	.	TRBV7-2	TRBJ2-1	CASRPDPSGYNEQFF	TGTGCCAGCAGACCCGATCCCTCGGGTTACAATGAGCAGTTCTTC
.	many	TRBV9	TRBJ2-7	CASSAGQAEYEQYF	TGTGCCAGCAGCGCTGGACAAGCGGAATACGAGCAGTACTTC
.	few	TRBV7-2	TRBJ2-7	CASSPSLASYEQYF	TGTGCCAGCAGCCCCTCCCTAGCCTCCTACGAGCAGTACTTC
TRBD2	.	TRBV3-1	TRBJ2-7	CASSQVRTSGGGLYEQYF	TGTGCCAGCAGCCAAGTAAGGACTAGCGGGGGGGGCTTATACGAGCAGTACTTC
.	.	TRBV2	TRBJ2-3	CASSEEKRAVDTDTQYF	TGTGCCAGCAGTGAAGAAAAGCGGGCGGTGGATACAGATACGCAGTATTTT
.	.	TRBV29-1	TRBJ2-7	CSVGRGGTEQYF	TGCAGCGTTGGTAGAGGCGGGACCGAGCAGTACTTC
TRBD1	few	TRBV4-1	TRBJ2-5	CASSQVDRAQETQYF	TGCGCCAGCAGCCAAGTGGACAGGGCCCAAGAGACCCAGTACTTC
TRBD1	.	TRBV12-3/TRBV12-4	TRBJ2-1	CASRRTGAYGFF	TGTGCCAGCAGAAGAACAGGGGCTTACGGGTTCTTC
.	.	TRBV10-3	TRBJ2-1	CAISDRLAGDNEQFF	TGTGCCATCAGTGATCGGCTAGCAGGTGACAATGAGCAGTTCTTC
.	.	TRBV5-1	TRBJ1-2	CASSFDPTANYGYTF	TGCGCCAGCAGCTTCGACCCGACAGCTAACTATGGCTACACCTTC
TRBD2	few	TRBV20-1	TRBJ2-7	CSARDPRTSSYEQYF	TGCAGTGCTAGAGATCCCCGGACTAGTTCCTACGAGCAGTACTTC
TRBD1	.	TRBV3-1	TRBJ1-2	CASSRTGEGYTF	TGTGCCAGCAGTCGGACAGGGGAAGGCTACACCTTC
TRBD2	.	TRBV3-1	TRBJ2-1	CASSQRNSGNEQFF	TGTGCCAGCAGCCAACGTAATAGCGGGAACGAGCAGTTCTTC
.	many	TRBV4-3	TRBJ2-1	CASSQDPPPGEQFF	TGCGCCAGCAGCCAAGATCCCCCCCCCGGGGAGCAGTTCTTC
.	.	TRBV5-1	TRBJ2-2	CASSTPQFGELFF	TGCGCCAGCAGCACCCCGCAGTTCGGGGAGCTGTTTTTT
TRBD1	.	TRBV7-9	TRBJ2-5	CASKSGTGAETQYF	TGTGCCAGCAAGAGTGGGACAGGGGCAGAGACCCAGTACTTC
.	few	TRBV6-4	TRBJ2-6	CASSPDGRANVLTF	TGTGCCAGCAGTCCAGACGGAAGGGCCAACGTCCTGACTTTC
.	few	TRBV12-3/TRBV12-4	TRBJ2-5	CASVKGHDQETQYF	TGTGCCAGCGTAAAGGGACACGACCAAGAGACCCAGTACTTC
.	.	TRBV5-1	TRBJ2-7	CASSQSTASYERYF	TGCGCCAGCAGCCAATCGACAGCTTCCTACGAGCGGTACTTC